The 5 T cell receptor beta chains listed next were all sequenced from one sample in a study of CD8 T cells in ankylosing spondylitis. From the 5' RACE reads, TCRdb called clonotypes with MiXCR, one entry per CDR3 protein. Of about 240,000 distinct CDR3 sequences detected, approximately 24% appear once; the ten largest clones hold 0.5% to 0.75%. Sequencing was performed on blood, either unsorted or a sorted T cell fraction (not recorded which). All receptors derive from a male donor with ankylosing spondylitis or in good health (not recorded which).

This clonotype has only a few counts. The V and J genes are TRBV5-6 and TRBJ2-1, with a tentative D call TRBD1 (6 bases). Trimming cost V 2 bases and J 10 bases, with 10 bases left between them. CDR1 SGHDT and CDR2 YYEEEE come from the germline V gene. The CDR3 runs 12 residues. The CDR3 is CASSLAGTEQFF. In nucleotides, the CDR3 is TGTGCCAGCAGCTTAGCAGGGACAGAGCAGTTCTTC.

In its sample, this clonotype was seen many times. V and J are TRBV5-1 and TRBJ2-5, with 8 bases aligning to TRBD1. The CDR3 has 14 amino acids. The ends lost 4 bases at V and 3 bases at J; junction bases unmatched: 5. Germline V lookup: CDR1 SGHRS, CDR2 YFSETQ. The CDR3 sequence is CASSPRTGKETQYF. The CDR3 DNA is TGCGCCAGCAGCCCCCGGACAGGGAAAGAGACCCAGTACTTC.

This clonotype was seen at least ten times. The chain recombines TRBV6-1 with TRBJ2-2, with TRBD2 matching over 14 bases. CDR3 length: 18 amino acids. Losses at the gene ends were 5 bases for V and 0 bases for J; bases not matched to a gene: 5. The germline CDR1 and CDR2 sequences are MNHNS and SASEGT. The CDR3 is CASSPGLAGAPNTGELFF. Here the CDR3 DNA reads TGTGCCAGCAGTCCGGGACTAGCGGGGGCCCCGAACACCGGGGAGCTGTTTTTT.

This clonotype was found many times. This chain joins TRBV20-1 and TRBJ1-2; possibly TRBD1 for D (5 bases). The CDR3 is made up of 12 amino acids. The germline V and J ends were trimmed by 6 bases and 4 bases, with 12 bases remaining between them. Germline lookup yields CDR1 DFQATT and CDR2 SNEGSKA (reference sequence). CDR3 in amino acids: CSARAESYGYTF. Here the CDR3 DNA reads TGCAGTGCCAGGGCGGAGAGCTATGGCTACACCTTC.

This clonotype occurred many times. The chain joins TRBV20-1 to TRBJ1-5; D is unclear. Deletions cut 3 bases from V and 5 bases from J, with 11 bases between. The CDR3 has 13 residues. Germline CDR1 and CDR2: DFQATT and SNEGSKA (reference sequence). CDR3 DNA: TGCAGTGCTAGGAGGTCGGGAGATCAGCCCCAGCATTTT. Translated: CSARRSGDQPQHF.